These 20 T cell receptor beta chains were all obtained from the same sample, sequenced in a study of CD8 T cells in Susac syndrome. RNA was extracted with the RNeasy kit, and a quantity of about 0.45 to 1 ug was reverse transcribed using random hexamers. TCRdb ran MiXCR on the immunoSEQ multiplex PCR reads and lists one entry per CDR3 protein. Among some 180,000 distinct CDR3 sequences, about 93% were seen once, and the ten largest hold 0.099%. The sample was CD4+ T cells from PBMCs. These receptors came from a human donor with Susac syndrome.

CDR3: CASSQVSGRWAAFF. DNA for the CDR3: TGTGCCAGCAGCCAAGTTTCCGGCCGCTGGGCAGCTTTCTTT. V is TRBV3-1 and J is TRBJ1-1; D gene uncertain. Germline V gene sequence: CDR1 LGHDT, CDR2 YNNKEL (reference sequence). The CDR3 consists of 14 residues. V lost 1 base, J lost 10 bases, and 16 bases lay in between.

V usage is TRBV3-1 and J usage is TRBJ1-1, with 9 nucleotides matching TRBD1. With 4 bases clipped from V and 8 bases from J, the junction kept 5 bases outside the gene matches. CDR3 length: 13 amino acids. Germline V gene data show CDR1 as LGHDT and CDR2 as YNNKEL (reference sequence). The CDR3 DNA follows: TGTGCCAGCAGCCGACAGGGGGGAGGGGAAGCTTTCTTT. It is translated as CASSRQGGGEAFF.

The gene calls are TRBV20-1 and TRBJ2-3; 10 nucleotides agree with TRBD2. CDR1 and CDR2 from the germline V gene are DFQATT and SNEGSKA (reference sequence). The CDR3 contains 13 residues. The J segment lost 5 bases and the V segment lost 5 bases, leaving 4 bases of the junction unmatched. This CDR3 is CSARTSGGDTQYF. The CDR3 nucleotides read TGCAGTGCTCGGACTAGCGGTGGAGATACGCAGTATTTT.

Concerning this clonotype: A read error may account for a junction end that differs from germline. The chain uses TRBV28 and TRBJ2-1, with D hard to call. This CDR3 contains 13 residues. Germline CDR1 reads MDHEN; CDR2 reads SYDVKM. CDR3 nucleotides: TGTGCCAGCATACCTACAATCTACAGTGAGCAGTTCTTC. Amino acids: CASIPTIYSEQFF.

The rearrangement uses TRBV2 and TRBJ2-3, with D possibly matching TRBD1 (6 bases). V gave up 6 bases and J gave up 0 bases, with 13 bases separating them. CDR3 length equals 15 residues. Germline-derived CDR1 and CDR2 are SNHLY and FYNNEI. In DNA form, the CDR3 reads TGTGCCAGCAGCGGTACAGGGTTGAGCACAGATACGCAGTATTTT. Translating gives CASSGTGLSTDTQYF.

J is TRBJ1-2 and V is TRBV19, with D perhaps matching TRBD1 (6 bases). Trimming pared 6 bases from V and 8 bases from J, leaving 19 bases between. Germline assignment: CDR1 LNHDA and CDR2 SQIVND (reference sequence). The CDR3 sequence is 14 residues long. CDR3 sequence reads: CASSLLRGGRGYTF. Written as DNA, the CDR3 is TGTGCCAGTAGCCTGCTGAGAGGGGGGCGCGGCTACACCTTC.

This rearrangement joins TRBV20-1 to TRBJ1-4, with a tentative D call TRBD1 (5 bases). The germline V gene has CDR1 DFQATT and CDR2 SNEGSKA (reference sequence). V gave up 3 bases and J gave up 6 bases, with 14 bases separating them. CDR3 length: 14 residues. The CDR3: CSARVSGGDEKLFF. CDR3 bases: TGCAGTGCTAGGGTCTCGGGGGGGGATGAAAAACTGTTTTTT.

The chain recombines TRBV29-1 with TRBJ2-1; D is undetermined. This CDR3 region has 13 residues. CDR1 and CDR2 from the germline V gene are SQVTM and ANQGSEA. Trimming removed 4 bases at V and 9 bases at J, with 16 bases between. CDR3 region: CSVGVGRHGEQFF. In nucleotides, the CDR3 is TGCAGCGTTGGGGTAGGCCGCCATGGTGAGCAGTTCTTC.

As DNA, the CDR3 is TGTGCCAGCAGTGCAGGGACAGGGTATAATTCACCCCTCCACTTT. Translated: CASSAGTGYNSPLHF. This chain connects TRBV25-1 to TRBJ1-6; the match to TRBD1 covers 9 bases. The CDR3 loop spans 15 amino acids. Per germline, CDR1 MGHDK and CDR2 SYGVNS. V shed 4 bases and J 4 bases; nucleotides not matched to a gene: 2.

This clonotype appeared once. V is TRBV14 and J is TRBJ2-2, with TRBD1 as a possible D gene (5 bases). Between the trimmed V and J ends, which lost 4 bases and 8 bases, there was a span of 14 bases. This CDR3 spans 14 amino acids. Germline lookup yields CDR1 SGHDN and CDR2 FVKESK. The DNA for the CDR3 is TGTGCCAGCAGCCGAAGGACACATCCAGGGGAGCTGTTTTTT. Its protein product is CASSRRTHPGELFF. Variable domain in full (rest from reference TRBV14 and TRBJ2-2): EAGVTQFPSHSVIEKGQTVTLRCDPISGHDNLYWYRRVMGKEIKFLLHFVKESKQDESGMPNNRFLAERTGGTYSTLKVQPAELEDSGVYFCASSRRTHPGELFFGEGSRLTVL.

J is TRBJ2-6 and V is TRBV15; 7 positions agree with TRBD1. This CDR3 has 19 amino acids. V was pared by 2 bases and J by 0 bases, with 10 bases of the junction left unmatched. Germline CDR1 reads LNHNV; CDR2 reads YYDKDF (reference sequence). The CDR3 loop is CATSRRQGSSFSGANVLTF. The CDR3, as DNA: TGTGCCACCAGCAGAAGACAGGGATCATCCTTCTCTGGGGCCAACGTCCTGACTTTC.

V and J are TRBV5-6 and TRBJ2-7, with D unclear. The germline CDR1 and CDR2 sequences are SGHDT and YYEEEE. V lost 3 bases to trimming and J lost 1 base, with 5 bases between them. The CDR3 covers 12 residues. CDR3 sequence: CASSSGSYEQYF. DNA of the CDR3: TGTGCCAGCAGCTCCGGATCCTACGAGCAGTACTTC. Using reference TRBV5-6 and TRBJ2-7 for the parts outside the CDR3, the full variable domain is DAGVTQSPTHLIKTRGQQVTLRCSPKSGHDTVSWYQQALGQGPQFIFQYYEEEERQRGNFPDRFSGHQFPNYSSELNVNALLLGDSALYLCASSSGSYEQYFGPGTRLTVT.

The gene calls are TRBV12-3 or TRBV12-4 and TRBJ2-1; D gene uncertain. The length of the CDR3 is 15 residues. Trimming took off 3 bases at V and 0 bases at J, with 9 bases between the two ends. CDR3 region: CASSLGTTSYNEQFF. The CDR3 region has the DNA TGTGCCAGCAGTTTGGGAACTACCTCCTACAATGAGCAGTTCTTC.

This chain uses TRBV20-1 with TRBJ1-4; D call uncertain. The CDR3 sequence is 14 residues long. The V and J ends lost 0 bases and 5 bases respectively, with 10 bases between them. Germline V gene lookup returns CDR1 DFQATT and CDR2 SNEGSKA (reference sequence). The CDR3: CSARDPGTNEKLFF. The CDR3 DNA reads TGCAGTGCTAGAGATCCCGGTACCAATGAAAAACTGTTTTTT.

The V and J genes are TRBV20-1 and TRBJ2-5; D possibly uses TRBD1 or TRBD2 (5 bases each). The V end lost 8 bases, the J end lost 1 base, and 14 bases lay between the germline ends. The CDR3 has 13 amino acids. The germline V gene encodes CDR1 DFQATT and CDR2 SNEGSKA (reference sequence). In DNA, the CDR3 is TGCAGTTCTATGGGACGGATCCAAGAGACCCAGTACTTC. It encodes CSSMGRIQETQYF.

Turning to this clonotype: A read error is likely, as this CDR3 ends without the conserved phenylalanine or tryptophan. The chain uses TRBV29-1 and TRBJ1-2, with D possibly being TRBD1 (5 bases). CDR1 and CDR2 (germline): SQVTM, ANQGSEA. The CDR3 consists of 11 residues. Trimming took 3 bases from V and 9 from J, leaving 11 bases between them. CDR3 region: CSVEAGQRYTS. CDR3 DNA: TGCAGCGTTGAGGCAGGGCAACGCTACACCTCC.

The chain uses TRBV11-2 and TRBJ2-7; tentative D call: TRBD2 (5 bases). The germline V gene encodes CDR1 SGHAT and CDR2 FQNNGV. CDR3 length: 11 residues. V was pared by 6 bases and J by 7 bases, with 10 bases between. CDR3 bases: TGTGCCAGCAGTAGTCCGGGGGAGCAGTACTTC. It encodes CASSSPGEQYF.

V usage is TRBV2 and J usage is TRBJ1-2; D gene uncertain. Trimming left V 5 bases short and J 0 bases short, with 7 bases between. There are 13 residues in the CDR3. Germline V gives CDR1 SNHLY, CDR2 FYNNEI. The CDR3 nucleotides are TGTGCCAGCAGTCCCGAGGCTAACTATGGCTACACCTTC. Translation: CASSPEANYGYTF.

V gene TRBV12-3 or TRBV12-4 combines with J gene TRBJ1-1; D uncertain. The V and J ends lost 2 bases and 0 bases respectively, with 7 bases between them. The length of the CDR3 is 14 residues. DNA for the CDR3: TGTGCCAGCAGTTTATCGACCCTGAACACTGAAGCTTTCTTT. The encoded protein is CASSLSTLNTEAFF.

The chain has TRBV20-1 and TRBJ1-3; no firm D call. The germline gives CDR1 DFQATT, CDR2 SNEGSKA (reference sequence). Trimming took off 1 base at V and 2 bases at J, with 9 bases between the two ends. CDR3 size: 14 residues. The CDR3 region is CSARVTGTGNTIYF. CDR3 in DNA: TGCAGTGCTAGAGTTACTGGTACTGGAAACACCATATATTTT.